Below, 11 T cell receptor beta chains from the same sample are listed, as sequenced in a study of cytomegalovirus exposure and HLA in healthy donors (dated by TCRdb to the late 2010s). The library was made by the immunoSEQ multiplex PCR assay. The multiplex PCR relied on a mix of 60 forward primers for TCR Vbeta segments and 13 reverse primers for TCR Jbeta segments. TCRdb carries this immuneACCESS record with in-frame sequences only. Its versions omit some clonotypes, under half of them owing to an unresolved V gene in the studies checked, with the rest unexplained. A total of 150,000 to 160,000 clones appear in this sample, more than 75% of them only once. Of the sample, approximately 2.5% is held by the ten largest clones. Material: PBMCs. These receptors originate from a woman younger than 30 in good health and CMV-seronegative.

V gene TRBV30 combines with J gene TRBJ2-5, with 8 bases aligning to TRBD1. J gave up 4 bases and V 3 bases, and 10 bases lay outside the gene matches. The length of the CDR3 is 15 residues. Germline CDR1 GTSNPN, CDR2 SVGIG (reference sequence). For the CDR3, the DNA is TGTGCCTGGAGCCCCTCAGGGACAGGCGGAGAGACCCAGTACTTC. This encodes CAWSPSGTGGETQYF. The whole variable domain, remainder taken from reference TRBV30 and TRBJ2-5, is SQTIHQWPATLVQPVGSPLSLECTVEGTSNPNLYWYRQAAGRGLQLLFYSVGIGQISSEVPQNLSASRPQDRQFILSSKKLLLSDSGFYLCAWSPSGTGGETQYFGPGTRLLVL.

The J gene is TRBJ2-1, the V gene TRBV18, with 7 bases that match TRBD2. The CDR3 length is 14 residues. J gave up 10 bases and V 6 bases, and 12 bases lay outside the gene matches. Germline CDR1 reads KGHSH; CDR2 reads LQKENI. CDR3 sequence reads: CASSEQRGPAEQFF. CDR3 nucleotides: TGTGCCAGCTCCGAACAGCGGGGTCCGGCGGAGCAGTTCTTC.

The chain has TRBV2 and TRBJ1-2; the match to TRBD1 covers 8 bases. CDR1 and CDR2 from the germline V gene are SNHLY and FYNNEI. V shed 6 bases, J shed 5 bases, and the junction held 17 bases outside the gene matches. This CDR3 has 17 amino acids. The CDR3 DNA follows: TGTGCCAGCAGCCGACAGGGGACTCTCCAAGGAATATATGGCTACACCTTC. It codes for CASSRQGTLQGIYGYTF. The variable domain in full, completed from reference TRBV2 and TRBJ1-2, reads EPEVTQTPSHQVTQMGQEVILRCVPISNHLYFYWYRQILGQKVEFLVSFYNNEISEKSEIFDDQFSVERPDGSNFTLKIRSTKLEDSAMYFCASSRQGTLQGIYGYTFGSGTRLTVV.

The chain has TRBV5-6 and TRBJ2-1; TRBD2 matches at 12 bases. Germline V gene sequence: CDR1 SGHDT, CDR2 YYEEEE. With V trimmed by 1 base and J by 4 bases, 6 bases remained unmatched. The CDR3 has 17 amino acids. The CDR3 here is CASSLRWLAGGYNEQFF. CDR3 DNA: TGTGCCAGCAGCTTGCGATGGCTAGCGGGGGGGTACAATGAGCAGTTCTTC.

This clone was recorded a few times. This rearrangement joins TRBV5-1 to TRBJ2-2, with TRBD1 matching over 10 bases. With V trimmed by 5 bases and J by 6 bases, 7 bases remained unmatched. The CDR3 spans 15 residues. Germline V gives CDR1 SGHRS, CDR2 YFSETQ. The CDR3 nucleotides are TGCGCCAGCAGTTTGACAGGGGGCGAAGCCGGGGAGCTGTTTTTT. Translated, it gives CASSLTGGEAGELFF.

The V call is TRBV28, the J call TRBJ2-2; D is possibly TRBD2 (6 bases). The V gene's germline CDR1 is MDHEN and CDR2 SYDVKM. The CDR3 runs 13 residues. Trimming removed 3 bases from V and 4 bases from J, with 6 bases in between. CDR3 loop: CASSLGGTGELFF. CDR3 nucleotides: TGTGCCAGCAGTTTGGGGGGCACCGGGGAGCTGTTTTTT.

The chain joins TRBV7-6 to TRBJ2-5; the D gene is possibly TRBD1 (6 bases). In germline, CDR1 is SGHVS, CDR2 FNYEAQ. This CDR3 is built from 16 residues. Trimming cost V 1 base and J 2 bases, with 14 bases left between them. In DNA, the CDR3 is TGTGCCAGCAGCTTAGACAGGGAAGGGGCACAAGAGACCCAGTACTTC. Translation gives CASSLDREGAQETQYF.

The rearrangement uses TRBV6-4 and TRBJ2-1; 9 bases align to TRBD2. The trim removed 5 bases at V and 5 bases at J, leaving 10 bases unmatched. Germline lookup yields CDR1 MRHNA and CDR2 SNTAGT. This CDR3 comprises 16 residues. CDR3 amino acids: CASSQEGLAGNNEQFF. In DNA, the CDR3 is TGTGCCAGCAGTCAGGAGGGGCTAGCGGGGAACAATGAGCAGTTCTTC.

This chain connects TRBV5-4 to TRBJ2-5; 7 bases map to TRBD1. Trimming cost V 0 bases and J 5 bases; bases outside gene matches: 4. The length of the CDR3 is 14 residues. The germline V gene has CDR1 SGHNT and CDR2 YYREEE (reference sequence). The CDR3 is CASSLGTGRETQYF. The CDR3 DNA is TGTGCCAGCAGCTTGGGGACAGGACGCGAGACCCAGTACTTC.

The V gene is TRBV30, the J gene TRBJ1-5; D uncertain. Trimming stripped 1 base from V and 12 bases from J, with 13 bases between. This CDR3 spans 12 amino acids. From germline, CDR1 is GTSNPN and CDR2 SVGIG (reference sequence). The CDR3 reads CAWSESQAGQHF. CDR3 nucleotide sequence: TGTGCCTGGAGTGAGTCCCAGGCCGGCCAGCATTTT.

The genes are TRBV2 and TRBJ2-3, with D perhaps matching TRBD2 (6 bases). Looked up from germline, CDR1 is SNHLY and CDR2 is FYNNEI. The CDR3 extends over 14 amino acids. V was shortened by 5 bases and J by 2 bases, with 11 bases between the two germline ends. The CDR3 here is CASSTTSFTDTQYF. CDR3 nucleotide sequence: TGTGCCAGCAGTACCACTAGCTTCACAGATACGCAGTATTTT.